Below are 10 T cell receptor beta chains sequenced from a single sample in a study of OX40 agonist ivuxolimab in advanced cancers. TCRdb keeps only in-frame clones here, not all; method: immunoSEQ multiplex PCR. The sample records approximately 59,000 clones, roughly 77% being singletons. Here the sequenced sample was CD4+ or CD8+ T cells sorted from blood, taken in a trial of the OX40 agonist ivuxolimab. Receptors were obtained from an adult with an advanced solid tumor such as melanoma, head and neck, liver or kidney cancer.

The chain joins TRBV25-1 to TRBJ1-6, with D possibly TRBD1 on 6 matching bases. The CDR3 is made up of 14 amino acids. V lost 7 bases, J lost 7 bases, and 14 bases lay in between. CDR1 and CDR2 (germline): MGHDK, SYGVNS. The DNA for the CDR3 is TGTGCCAGCAATCCGCAGGGGTGGAATTCACCCCTCCACTTT. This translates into CASNPQGWNSPLHF.

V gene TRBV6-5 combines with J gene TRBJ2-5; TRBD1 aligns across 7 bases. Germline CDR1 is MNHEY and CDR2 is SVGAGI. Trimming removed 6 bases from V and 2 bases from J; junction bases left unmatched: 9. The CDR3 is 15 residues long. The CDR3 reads CASRHRQGPQETQYF. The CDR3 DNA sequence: TGTGCCAGCAGGCACCGACAGGGACCGCAAGAGACCCAGTACTTC.

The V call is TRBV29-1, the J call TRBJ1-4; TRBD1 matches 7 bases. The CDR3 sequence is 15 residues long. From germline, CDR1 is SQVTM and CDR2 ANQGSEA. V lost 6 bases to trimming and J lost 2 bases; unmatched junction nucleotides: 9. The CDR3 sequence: CSVARQGGTNEKLFF. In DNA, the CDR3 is TGCAGCGTCGCCAGACAGGGCGGTACTAATGAAAAACTGTTTTTT.

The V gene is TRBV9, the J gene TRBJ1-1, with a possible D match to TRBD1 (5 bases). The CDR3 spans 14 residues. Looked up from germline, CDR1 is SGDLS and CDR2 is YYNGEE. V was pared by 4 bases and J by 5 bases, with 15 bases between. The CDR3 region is CASSPRSPGTEAFF. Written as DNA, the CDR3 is TGTGCCAGCAGCCCGAGATCCCCAGGGACTGAAGCTTTCTTT.

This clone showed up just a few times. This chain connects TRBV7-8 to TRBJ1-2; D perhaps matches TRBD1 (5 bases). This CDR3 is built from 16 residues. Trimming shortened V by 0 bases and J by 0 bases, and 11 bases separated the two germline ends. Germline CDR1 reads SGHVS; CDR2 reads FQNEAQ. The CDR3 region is CASSLAGAVANYGYTF. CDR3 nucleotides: TGTGCCAGCAGCTTAGCAGGGGCGGTAGCTAACTATGGCTACACCTTC.

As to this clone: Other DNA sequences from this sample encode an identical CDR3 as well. The DNA of the CDR3 is TGTGCTAGTGGTTTGGGGCTAACTAATGAAAAACTGTTTTTT. As protein: CASGLGLTNEKLFF. This sequence joins TRBV12-5 and TRBJ1-4; D unresolved. This CDR3 has 14 residues. CDR1 is LGHNT and CDR2 is FRNRAP in the germline V gene. Trimming shortened V by 1 base and J by 1 base, and 4 bases separated the two germline ends.

Here the CDR3 DNA reads TGTGCCAGCAGCTTGATGCAGAGCTACGAGCAGTACTTC. Translating it yields CASSLMQSYEQYF. The chain uses TRBV5-6 and TRBJ2-7, with no clear D. Germline V lookup: CDR1 SGHDT, CDR2 YYEEEE. This CDR3 is built from 13 residues. V was pared by 1 base and J by 3 bases, with 8 bases between. The full variable domain, with the rest looked up from reference TRBV5-6 and TRBJ2-7, is DAGVTQSPTHLIKTRGQQVTLRCSPKSGHDTVSWYQQALGQGPQFIFQYYEEEERQRGNFPDRFSGHQFPNYSSELNVNALLLGDSALYLCASSLMQSYEQYFGPGTRLTVT.

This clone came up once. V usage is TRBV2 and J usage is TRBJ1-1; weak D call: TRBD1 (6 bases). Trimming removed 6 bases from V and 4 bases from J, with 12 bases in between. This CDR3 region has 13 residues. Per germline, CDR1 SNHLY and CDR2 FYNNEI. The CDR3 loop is CASSVGQRTEAFF. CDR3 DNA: TGTGCCAGCAGCGTCGGACAGCGCACTGAAGCTTTCTTT.

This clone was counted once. The CDR3 protein is CAWGVPMSTYNSPLHF. The CDR3 nucleotides are TGTGCCTGGGGGGTACCAATGTCTACCTATAATTCACCCCTCCACTTT. The chain links TRBV7-8 to TRBJ1-6, with D possibly TRBD1 on 5 matching bases. The V gene's germline CDR1 is SGHVS and CDR2 FQNEAQ. The CDR3 is 16 residues long. V was clipped by 11 bases and J by 2 bases, with 19 bases between them.

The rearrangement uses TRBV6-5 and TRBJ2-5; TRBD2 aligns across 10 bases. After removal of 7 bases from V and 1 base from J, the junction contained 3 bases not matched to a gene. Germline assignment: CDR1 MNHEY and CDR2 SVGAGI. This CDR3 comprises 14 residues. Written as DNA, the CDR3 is TGTGCCAGCATTCCTAGCGGGGGCCAAGAGACCCAGTACTTC. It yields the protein CASIPSGGQETQYF.